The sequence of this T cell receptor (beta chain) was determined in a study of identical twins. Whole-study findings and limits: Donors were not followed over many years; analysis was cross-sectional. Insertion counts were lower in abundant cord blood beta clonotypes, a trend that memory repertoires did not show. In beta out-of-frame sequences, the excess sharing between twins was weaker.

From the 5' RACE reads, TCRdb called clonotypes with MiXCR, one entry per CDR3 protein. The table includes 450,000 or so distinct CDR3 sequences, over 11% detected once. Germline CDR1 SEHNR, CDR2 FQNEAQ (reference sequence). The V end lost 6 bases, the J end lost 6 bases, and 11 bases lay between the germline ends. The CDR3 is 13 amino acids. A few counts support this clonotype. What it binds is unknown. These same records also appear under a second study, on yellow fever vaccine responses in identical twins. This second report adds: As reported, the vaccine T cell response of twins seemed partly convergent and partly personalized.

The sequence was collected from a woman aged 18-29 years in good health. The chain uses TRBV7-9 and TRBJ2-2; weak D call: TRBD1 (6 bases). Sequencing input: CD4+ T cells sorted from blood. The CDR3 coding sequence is TGTGCCAGCAGAAGGACAGTGGCCGGGGAGCTGTTTTTT. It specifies CASRRTVAGELFF.